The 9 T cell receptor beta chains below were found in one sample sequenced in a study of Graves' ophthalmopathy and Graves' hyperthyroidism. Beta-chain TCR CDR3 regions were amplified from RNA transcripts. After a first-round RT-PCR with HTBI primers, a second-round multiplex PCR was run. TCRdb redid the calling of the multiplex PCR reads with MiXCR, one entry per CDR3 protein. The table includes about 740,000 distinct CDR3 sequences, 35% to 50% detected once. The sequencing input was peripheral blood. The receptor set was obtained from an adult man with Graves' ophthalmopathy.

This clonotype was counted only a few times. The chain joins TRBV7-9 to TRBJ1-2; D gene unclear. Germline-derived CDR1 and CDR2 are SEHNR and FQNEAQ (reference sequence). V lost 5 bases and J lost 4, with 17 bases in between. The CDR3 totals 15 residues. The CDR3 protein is CASSHSLREIYGYTF. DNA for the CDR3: TGTGCCAGCAGCCATTCACTGAGGGAAATCTATGGCTACACCTTC.

The CDR3 protein is CASSIATASSGANVLTF. The CDR3 DNA follows: TGTGCCAGTAGTATAGCGACAGCGAGCTCTGGGGCCAACGTCCTGACTTTC. This chain connects TRBV19 to TRBJ2-6, with D possibly matching TRBD1 (5 bases). CDR1 is LNHDA and CDR2 is SQIVND in the germline V gene (reference sequence). V lost 1 base and J 0 bases, leaving 10 bases between the germline ends. CDR3 length: 17 amino acids.

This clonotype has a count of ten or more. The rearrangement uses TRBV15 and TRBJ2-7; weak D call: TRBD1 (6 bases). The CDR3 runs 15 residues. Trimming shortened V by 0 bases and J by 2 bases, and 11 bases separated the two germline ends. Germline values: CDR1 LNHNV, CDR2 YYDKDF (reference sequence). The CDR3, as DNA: TGTGCCACCAGCAGAGATGGGACATCGACCTACGAGCAGTACTTC. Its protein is CATSRDGTSTYEQYF.

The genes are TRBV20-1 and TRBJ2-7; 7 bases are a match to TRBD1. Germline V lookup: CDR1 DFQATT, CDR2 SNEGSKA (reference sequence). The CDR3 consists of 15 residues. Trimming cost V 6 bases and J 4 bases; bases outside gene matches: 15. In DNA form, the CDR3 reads TGCAGTGCCGAAAAGGTGGACAGGTTGGGGTACGAGCAGTACTTC. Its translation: CSAEKVDRLGYEQYF.

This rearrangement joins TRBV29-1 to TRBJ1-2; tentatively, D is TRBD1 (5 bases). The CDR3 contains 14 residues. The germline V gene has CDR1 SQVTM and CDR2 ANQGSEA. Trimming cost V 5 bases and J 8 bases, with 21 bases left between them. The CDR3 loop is CSVNRGEGMRGYTF. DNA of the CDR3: TGCAGCGTTAATAGGGGAGAGGGGATGAGAGGCTACACCTTC.

In nucleotides, the CDR3 is TGCAGTGCCGAGACAGGGGTCACCGGGGAGCTGTTTTTT. It is translated as CSAETGVTGELFF. The gene calls are TRBV20-1 and TRBJ2-2; 8 nucleotides line up with TRBD1. The V segment lost 6 bases and the J segment 4 bases; nucleotides outside the gene matches: 4. There are 13 residues in the CDR3. CDR1 and CDR2 (germline): DFQATT, SNEGSKA (reference sequence).

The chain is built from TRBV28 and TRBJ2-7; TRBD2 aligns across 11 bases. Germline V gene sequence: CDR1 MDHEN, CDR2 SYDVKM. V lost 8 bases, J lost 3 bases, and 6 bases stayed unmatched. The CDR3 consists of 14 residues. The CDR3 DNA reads TGTGCCAGCCAGGGGACTAGCGGAATCTACGAGCAGTACTTC. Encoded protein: CASQGTSGIYEQYF. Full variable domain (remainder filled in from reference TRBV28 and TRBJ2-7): DVKVTQSSRYLVKRTGEKVFLECVQDMDHENMFWYRQDPGLGLRLIYFSYDVKMKEKGDIPEGYSVSREKKERFSLILESASTNQTSMYLCASQGTSGIYEQYFGPGTRLTVT.

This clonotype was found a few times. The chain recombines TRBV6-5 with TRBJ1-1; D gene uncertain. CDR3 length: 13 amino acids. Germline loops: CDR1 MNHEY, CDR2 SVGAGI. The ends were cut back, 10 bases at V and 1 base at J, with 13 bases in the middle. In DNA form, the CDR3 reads TGTGCCACCCTTGGGCTTAGGAACACTGAAGCTTTCTTT. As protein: CATLGLRNTEAFF.

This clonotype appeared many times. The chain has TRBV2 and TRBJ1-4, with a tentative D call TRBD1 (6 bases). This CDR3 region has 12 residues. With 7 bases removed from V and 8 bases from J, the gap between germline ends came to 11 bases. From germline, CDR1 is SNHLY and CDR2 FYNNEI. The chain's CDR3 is CASNDRREKLFF. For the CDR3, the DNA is TGTGCCAGCAATGACAGGAGAGAAAAACTGTTTTTT.